This TCR beta chain is drawn from a study of T cell responses to AZD1222 COVID-19 vaccine. Study-wide points: The peak T cell response came first, and repertoires were sampled only after it.

Remarks on this clone: As yet, its antigen is unknown.

The repertoire was sequenced with immunoSEQ multiplex PCR; TCRdb's copy has only in-frame clones and lacks some. The repertoire holds around 110,000 clones, about 90% seen once, with over 8.5% in the top ten. This CDR3 region has 14 residues. Looked up from germline, CDR1 is SGHTA and CDR2 is FQGTGA. V was trimmed by 2 bases and J by 4 bases, leaving 12 bases between them. The source material was peripheral blood, sampled on day 0 of AZD1222 vaccination. The chain recombines TRBV7-3 with TRBJ2-7, with a weak D call TRBD2 (6 bases). This TCR derives from an adult in good health. The CDR3 protein is CASSLYVGGYEQYF. Here the CDR3 DNA reads TGTGCCAGCAGCTTATACGTGGGGGGATACGAGCAGTACTTC.